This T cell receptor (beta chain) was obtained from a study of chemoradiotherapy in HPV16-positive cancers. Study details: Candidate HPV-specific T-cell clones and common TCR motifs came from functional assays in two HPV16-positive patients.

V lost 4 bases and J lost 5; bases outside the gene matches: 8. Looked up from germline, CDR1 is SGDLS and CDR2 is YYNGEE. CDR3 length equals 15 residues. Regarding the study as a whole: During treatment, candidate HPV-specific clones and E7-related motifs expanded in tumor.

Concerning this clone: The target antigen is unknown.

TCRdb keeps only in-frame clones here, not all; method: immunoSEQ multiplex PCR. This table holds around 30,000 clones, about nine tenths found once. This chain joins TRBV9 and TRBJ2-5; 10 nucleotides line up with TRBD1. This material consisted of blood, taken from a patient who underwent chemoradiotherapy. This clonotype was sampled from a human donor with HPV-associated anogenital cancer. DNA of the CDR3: TGTGCCAGCAGCACGCACGGGACAGGGGCCGAGACCCAGTACTTC. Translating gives CASSTHGTGAETQYF.